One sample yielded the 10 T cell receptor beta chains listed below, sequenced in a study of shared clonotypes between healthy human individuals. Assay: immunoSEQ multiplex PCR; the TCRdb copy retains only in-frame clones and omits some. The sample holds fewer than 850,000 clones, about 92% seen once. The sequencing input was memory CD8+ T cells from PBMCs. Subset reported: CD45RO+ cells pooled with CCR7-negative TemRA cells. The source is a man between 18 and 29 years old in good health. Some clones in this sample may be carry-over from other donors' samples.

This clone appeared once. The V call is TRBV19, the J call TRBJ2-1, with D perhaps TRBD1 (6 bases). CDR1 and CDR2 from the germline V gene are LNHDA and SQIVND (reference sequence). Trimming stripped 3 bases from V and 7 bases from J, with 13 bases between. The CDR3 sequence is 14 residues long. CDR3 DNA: TGTGCCAGTAGTATCAGGGGCAGGAGTAATGAGCAGTTCTTC. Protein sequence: CASSIRGRSNEQFF.

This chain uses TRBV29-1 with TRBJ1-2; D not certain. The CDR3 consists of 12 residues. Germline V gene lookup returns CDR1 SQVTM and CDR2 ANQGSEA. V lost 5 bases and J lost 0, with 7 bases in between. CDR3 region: CSVSLTNYGYTF. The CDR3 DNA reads TGCAGCGTTTCACTCACTAACTATGGCTACACCTTC.

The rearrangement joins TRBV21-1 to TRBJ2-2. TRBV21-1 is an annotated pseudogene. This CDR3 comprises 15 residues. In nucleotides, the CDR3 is TGTGCCAGCAGCAAACCCCGGCCTGGGGCCGGGGAGCTGTTTTTT. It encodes CASSKPRPGAGELFF.

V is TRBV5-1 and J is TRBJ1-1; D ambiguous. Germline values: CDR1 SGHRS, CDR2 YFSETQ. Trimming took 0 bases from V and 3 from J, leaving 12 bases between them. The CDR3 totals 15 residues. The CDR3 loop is CASSLVSVVDTEAFF. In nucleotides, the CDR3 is TGCGCCAGCAGCTTGGTATCTGTGGTGGACACTGAAGCTTTCTTT.

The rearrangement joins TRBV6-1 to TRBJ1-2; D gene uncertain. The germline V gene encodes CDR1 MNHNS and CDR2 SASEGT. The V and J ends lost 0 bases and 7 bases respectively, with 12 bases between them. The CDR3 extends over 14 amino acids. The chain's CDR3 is CASSEANPRGGYTF. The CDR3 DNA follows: TGTGCCAGCAGTGAAGCTAACCCCAGAGGTGGCTACACCTTC.

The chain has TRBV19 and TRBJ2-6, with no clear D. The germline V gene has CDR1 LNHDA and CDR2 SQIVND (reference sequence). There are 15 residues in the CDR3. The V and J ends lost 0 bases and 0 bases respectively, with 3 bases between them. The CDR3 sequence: CASSIEGSGANVLTF. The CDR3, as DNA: TGTGCCAGTAGTATAGAGGGCTCTGGGGCCAACGTCCTGACTTTC.

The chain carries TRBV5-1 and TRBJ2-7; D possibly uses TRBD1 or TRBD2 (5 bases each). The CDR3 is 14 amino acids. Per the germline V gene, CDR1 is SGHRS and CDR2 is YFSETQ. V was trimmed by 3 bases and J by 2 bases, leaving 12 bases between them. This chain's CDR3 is CASSYNRDPYEQYF. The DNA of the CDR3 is TGCGCCAGCAGCTACAACCGGGACCCCTACGAGCAGTACTTC.

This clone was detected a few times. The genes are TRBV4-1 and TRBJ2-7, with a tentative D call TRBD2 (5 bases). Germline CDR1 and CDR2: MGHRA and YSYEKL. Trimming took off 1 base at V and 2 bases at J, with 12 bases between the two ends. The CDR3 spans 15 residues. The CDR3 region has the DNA TGCGCCAGCAGCCAAGCGATGCGGGCCACCTACGAGCAGTACTTC. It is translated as CASSQAMRATYEQYF.

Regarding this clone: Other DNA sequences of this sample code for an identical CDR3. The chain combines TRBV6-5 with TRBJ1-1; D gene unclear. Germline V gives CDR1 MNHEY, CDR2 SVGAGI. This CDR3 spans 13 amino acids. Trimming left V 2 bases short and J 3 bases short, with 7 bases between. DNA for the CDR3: TGTGCCAGCAGTTACGGTGGCGACACTGAAGCTTTCTTT. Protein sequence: CASSYGGDTEAFF.

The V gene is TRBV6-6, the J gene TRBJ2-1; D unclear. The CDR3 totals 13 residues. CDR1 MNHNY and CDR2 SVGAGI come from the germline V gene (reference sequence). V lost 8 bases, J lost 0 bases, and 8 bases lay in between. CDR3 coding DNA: TGTGCCAGCGGGGAACTCTCCTACAATGAGCAGTTCTTC. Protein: CASGELSYNEQFF.